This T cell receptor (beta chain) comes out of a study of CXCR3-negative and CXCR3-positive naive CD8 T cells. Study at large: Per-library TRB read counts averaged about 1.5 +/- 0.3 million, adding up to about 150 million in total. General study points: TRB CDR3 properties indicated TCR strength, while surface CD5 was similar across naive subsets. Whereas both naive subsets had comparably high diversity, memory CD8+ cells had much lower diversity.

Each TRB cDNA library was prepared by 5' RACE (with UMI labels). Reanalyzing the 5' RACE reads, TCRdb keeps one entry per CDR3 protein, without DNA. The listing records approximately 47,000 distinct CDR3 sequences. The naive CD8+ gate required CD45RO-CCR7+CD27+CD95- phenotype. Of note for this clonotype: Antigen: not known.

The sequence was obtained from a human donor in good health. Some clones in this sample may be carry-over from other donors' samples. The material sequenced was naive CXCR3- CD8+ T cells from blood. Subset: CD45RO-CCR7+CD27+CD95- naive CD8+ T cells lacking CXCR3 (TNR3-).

CDR3 residues: CASSLVQRGGTEAFF. V is TRBV7-9 and J is TRBJ1-1; the D call of TRBD1 rests on TCRdb alone, since no DNA is present to check it. This CDR3 comprises 15 residues. Germline values: CDR1 SEHNR, CDR2 FQNEAQ (reference sequence). Looking up the rest from reference TRBV7-9 and TRBJ1-1 gives the full variable domain: DTGVSQNPRHKITKRGQNVTFRCDPISEHNRLYWYRQTLGQGPEFLTYFQNEAQLEKSRLLSDRFSAERPKGSFSTLEIQRTEQGDSAMYLCASSLVQRGGTEAFFGQGTRLTVV.